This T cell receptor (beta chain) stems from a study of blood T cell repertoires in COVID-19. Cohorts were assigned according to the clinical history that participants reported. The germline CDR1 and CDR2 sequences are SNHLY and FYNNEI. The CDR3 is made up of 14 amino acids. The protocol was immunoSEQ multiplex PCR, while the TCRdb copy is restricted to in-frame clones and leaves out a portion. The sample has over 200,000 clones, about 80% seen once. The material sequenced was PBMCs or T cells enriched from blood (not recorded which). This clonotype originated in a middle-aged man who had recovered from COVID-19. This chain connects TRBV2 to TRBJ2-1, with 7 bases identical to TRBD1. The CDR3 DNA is TGTGCTATCATCGCAGGGGGTCTTTGGAATGAGCAGTTCTTC. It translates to CAIIAGGLWNEQFF.